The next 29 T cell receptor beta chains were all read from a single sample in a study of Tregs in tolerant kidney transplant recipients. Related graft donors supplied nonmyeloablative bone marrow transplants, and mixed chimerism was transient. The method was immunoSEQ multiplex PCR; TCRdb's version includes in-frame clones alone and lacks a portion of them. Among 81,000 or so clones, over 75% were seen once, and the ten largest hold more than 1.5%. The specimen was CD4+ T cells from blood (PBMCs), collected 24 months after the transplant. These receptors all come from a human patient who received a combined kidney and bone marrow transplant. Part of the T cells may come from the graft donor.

The chain's CDR3 is CASSATGANTEAFF. The DNA for the CDR3 is TGTGCCAGCAGCGCGACAGGGGCGAACACTGAAGCTTTCTTT. The chain combines TRBV9 with TRBJ1-1, with TRBD1 matching 8 bases. The CDR3 covers 14 residues. Looked up from germline, CDR1 is SGDLS and CDR2 is YYNGEE. Trimming at V came to 3 bases and at J to 1 base, leaving 2 bases not matched to a gene.

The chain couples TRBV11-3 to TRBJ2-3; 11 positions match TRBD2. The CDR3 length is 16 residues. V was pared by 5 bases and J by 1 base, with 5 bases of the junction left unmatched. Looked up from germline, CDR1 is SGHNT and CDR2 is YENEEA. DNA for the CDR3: TGTGCCAGCAGCCCTACTAGCGGGAGTGGCACAGATACGCAGTATTTT. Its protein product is CASSPTSGSGTDTQYF.

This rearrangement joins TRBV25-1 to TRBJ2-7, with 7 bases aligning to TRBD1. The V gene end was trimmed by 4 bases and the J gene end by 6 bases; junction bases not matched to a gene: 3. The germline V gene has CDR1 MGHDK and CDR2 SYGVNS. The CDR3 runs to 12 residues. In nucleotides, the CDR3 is TGTGCCAGCAGTGCGTACAGGGGCGAGCAGTACTTC. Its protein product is CASSAYRGEQYF.

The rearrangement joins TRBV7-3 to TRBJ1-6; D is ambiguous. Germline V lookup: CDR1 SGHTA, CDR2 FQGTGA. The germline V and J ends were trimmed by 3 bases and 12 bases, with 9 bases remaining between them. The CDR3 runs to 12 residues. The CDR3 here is CASSFNGGPLHF. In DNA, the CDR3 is TGTGCCAGCAGCTTCAATGGAGGACCCCTCCACTTT.

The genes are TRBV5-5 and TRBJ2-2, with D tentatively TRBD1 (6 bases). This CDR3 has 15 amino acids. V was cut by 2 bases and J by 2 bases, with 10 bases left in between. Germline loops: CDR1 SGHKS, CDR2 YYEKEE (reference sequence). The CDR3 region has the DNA TGTGCCAGCAGCTTTAAGGGACAAAACACCGGGGAGCTGTTTTTT. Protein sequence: CASSFKGQNTGELFF.

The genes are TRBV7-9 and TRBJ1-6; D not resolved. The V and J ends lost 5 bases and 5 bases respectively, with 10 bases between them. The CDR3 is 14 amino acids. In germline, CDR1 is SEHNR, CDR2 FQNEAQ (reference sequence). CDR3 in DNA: TGTGCCAGCAGCCTACTCGGGAATAATTCACCCCTCCACTTT. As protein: CASSLLGNNSPLHF.

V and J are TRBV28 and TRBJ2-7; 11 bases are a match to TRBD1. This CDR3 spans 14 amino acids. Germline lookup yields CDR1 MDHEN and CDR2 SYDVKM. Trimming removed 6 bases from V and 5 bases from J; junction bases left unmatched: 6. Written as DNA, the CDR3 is TGTGCCAGCAGGTATGGACAGGGGGCGCACGAGCAGTACTTC. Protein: CASRYGQGAHEQYF.

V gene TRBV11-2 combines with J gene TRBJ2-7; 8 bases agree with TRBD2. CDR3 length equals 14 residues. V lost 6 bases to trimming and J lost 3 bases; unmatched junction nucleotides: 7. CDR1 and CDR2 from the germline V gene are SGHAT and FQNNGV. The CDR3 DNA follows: TGTGCCAGCAGACCCTTGGGACTAGACTACGAGCAGTACTTC. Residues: CASRPLGLDYEQYF.

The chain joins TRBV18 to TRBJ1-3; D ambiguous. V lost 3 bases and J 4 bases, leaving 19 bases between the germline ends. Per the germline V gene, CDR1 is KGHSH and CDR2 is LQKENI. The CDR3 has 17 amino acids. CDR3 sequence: CASSPLSDPSGGNTIYF. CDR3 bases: TGTGCCAGCTCACCCCTTTCAGATCCTTCGGGAGGAAACACCATATATTTT.

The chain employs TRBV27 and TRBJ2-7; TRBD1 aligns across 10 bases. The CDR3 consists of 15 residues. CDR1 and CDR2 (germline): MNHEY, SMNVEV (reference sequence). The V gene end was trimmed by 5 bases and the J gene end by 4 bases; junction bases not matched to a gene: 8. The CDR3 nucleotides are TGTGCCAGCAGTCCCGGGACAGGGGTAAGGTACGAGCAGTACTTC. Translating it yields CASSPGTGVRYEQYF.

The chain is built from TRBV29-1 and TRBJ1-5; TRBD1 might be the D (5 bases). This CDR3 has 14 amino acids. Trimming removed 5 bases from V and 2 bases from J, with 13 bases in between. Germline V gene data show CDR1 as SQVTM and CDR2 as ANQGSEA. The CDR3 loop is CSVSIGGGNQPQHF. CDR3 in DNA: TGCAGCGTTTCTATCGGGGGGGGCAATCAGCCCCAGCATTTT.

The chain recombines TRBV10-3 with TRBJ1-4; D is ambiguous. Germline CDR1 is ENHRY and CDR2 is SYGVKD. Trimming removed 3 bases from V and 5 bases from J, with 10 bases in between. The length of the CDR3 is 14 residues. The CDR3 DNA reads TGTGCCATCAGTGAAAGTACGGGAAATGAAAAACTGTTTTTT. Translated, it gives CAISESTGNEKLFF.

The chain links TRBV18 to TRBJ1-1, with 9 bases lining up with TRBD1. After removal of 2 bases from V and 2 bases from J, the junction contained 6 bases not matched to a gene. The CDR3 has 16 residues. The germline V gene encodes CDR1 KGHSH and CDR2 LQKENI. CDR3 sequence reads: CASSPRDRGDNTEAFF. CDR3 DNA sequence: TGTGCCAGCTCACCAAGAGACAGGGGGGATAACACTGAAGCTTTCTTT.

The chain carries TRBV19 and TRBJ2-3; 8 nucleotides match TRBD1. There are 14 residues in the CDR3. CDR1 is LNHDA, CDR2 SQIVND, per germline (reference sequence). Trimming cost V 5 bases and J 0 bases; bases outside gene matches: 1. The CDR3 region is CASSRQGSTDTQYF. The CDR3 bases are TGTGCCAGTAGTCGACAGGGGAGCACAGATACGCAGTATTTT.

The chain's CDR3 is CASSVDSGIYNEQFF. The CDR3, as DNA: TGTGCCAGCAGCGTAGATTCGGGAATATACAATGAGCAGTTCTTC. The V gene is TRBV9, the J gene TRBJ2-1; D is possibly TRBD2 (5 bases). The V end lost 0 bases, the J end lost 4 bases, and 11 bases lay between the germline ends. This CDR3 contains 15 residues. Looked up from germline, CDR1 is SGDLS and CDR2 is YYNGEE.

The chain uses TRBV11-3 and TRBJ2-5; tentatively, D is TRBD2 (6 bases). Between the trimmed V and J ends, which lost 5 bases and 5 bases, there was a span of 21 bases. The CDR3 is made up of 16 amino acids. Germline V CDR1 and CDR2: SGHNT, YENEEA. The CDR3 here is CASSHLILGGRETQYF. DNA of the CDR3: TGTGCCAGCAGCCACCTGATTCTCGGAGGGCGGGAGACCCAGTACTTC.

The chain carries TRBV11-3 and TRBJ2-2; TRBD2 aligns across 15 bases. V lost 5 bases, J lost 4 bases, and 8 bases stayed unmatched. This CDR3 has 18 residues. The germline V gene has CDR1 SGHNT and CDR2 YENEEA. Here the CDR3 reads CASSGRGLAGGGTGELFF. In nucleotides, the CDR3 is TGTGCCAGCAGCGGTCGGGGACTAGCGGGAGGCGGCACCGGGGAGCTGTTTTTT.

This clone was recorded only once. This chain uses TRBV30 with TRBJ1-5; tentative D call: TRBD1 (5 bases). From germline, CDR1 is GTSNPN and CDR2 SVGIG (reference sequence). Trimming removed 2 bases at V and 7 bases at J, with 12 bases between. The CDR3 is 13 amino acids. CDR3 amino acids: CAWSTGWRQPQHF. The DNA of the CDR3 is TGTGCCTGGAGTACAGGATGGCGCCAGCCCCAGCATTTT.

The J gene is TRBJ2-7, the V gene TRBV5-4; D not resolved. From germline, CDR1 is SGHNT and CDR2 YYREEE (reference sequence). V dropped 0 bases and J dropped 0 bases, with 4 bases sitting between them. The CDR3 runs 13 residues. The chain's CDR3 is CASSLGSSYEQYF. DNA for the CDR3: TGTGCCAGCAGCTTGGGGAGCTCCTACGAGCAGTACTTC.

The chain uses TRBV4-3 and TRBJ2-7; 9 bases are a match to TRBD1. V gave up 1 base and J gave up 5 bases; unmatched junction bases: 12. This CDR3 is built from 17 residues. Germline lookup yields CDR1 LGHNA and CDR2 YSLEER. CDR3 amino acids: CASSQGTGGVLPDEQYF. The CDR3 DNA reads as TGCGCCAGCAGCCAAGGCACAGGGGGCGTATTACCAGACGAGCAGTACTTC.

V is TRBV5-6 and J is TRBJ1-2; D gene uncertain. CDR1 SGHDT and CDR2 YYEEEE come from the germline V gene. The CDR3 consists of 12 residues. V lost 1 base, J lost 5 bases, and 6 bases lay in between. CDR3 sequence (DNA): TGTGCCAGCAGCTTGCCTTTGTATGGCTACACCTTC. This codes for CASSLPLYGYTF.

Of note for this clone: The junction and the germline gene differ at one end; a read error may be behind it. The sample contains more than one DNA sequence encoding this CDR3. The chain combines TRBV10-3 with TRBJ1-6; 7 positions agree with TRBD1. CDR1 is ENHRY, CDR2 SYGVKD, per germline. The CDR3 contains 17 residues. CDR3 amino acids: CAISESRTGKYNSPLHF. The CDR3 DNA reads TGTGCCATCAGTGAGTCGAGGACAGGAAAATATAATTCCCCCCTCCACTTT.

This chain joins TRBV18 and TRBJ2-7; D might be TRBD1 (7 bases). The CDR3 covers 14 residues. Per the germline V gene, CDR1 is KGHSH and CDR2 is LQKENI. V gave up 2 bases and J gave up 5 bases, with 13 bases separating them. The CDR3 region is CASSPYQGEDEQYF. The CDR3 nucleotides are TGTGCCAGCTCACCATACCAGGGGGAGGACGAGCAGTACTTC.

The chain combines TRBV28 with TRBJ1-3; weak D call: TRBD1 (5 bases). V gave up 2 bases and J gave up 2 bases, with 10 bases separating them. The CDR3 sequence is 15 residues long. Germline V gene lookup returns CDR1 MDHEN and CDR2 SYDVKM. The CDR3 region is CASSLRRVTGNTIYF. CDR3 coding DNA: TGTGCCAGCAGTTTACGCAGGGTGACTGGAAACACCATATATTTT.

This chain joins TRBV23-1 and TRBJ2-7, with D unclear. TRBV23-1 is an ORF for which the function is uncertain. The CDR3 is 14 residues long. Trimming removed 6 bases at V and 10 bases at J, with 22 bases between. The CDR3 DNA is TGCGCCAGCAGGCAGGAACATGTCAAAATTACCCAGTACTTC. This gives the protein CASRQEHVKITQYF.

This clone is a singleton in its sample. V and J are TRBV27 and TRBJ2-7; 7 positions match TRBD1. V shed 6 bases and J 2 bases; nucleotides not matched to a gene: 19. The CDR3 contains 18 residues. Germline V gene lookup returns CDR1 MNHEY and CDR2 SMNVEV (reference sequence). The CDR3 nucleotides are TGTGCCAGCAGCCCTTTGGCCAGGGACAGACTAACCACCTACGAGCAGTACTTC. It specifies CASSPLARDRLTTYEQYF.

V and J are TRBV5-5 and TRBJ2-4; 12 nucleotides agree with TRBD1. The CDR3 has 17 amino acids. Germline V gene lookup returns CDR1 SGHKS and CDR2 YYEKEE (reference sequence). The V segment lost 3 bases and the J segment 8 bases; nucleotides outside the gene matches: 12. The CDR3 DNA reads TGTGCCAGCAGCTACTCGACCGGGACAGGGGGCGAAGACATTCAGTACTTC. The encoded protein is CASSYSTGTGGEDIQYF. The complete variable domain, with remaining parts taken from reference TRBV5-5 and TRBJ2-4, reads DAGVTQSPTHLIKTRGQQVTLRCSPISGHKSVSWYQQVLGQGPQFIFQYYEKEERGRGNFPDRFSARQFPNYSSELNVNALLLGDSALYLCASSYSTGTGGEDIQYFGAGTRLSVL.

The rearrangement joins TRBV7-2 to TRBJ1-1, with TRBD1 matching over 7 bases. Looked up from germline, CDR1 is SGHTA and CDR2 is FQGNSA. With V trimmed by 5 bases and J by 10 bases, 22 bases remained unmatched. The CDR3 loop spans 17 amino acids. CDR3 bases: TGTGCCAGCAGCCGCCGGACAGGTCGACAGACCGAGACGCGAGCTTTCTTT. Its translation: CASSRRTGRQTETRAFF.

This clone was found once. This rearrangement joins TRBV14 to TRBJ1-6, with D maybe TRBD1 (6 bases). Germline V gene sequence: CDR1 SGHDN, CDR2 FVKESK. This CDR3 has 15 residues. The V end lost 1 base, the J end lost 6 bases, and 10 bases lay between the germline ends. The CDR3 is CASSQVQGPNSPLHF. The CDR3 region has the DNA TGTGCCAGCAGCCAAGTTCAGGGGCCTAATTCACCCCTCCACTTT.